This TCR beta chain was sequenced during a study of blood T cells in healthy people across ages. Overall study findings and caveats: A conclusive naive versus antigen-experienced comparison was prevented by the unsorted PBMCs. Measured against age, TCR beta diversity per million T cells decreased in a roughly linear manner. Naive CD4+ cells and diversity were both higher in long-lived donors than in aged donors.

This CDR3 comprises 14 residues. Germline V CDR1 and CDR2: MNHEY, SVGEGT. Trimming took 4 bases from V and 1 from J; bases not matched to a gene: 1. This clonotype has at least ten counts. Its antigen remains unidentified. Primers used in a second PCR of about 6 to 11 cycles were a sample-barcoded 5' primer and a J-beta primer mix. TCRdb re-called the 5' RACE reads through MiXCR, storing one row per CDR3 protein. The data contain 850,000 or so distinct CDR3 sequences, 29% of them singletons. Per-sample PBMC isolation yielded at least 6.5 million cells. This chain uses TRBV6-2 or TRBV6-3 with TRBJ2-1, with 7 bases aligning to TRBD1. This clonotype was sampled from a woman aged 80 or older in good health. Sequenced material: blood. CDR3 protein: CASSSGQSYNEQFF. The CDR3 region has the DNA TGTGCCAGCAGTTCGGGACAGTCCTACAATGAGCAGTTCTTC.